Listed here are 5 T cell receptor beta chains from one sample, sequenced in a study of T cell repertoires in cytomegalovirus infection. MiXCR, applied by TCRdb to the reads, yields one record per CDR3 protein. Of hundreds of thousands of distinct CDR3 sequences in the sample, 11% were seen once. The source material was PBMCs. The receptor set was obtained from a human donor in good health (CMV status not recorded). Some clones in this sample may be carry-over from other donors' samples.

This clonotype was found a few times. This chain links TRBV10-3 with TRBJ1-1; unclear D gene. This CDR3 has 12 residues. Germline CDR1 ENHRY, CDR2 SYGVKD. Trimming pared 5 bases from V and 13 bases from J, leaving 17 bases between. CDR3 protein: CAISPTVPMVFF. The CDR3 coding sequence is TGTGCCATCAGTCCGACGGTCCCCATGGTTTTCTTT.

V gene TRBV20-1 combines with J gene TRBJ1-5; no reliable D call. The CDR3 is made up of 12 amino acids. V lost 0 bases, J lost 8 bases, and 8 bases lay in between. The germline gives CDR1 DFQATT, CDR2 SNEGSKA (reference sequence). The CDR3 DNA reads as TGCAGTGCTAGAGATAGGAGTGAGCCCCAGCATTTT. Its translation: CSARDRSEPQHF.

At least ten counts were recorded for this clonotype. This chain's CDR3 is CASSFAGVQNTIYF. The DNA of the CDR3 is TGTGCCAGCAGTTTTGCAGGGGTCCAAAACACCATATATTTT. The rearrangement uses TRBV12-3 or TRBV12-4 and TRBJ1-3; a possible D gene is TRBD1 (6 bases). Trimming cost V 3 bases and J 6 bases, with 12 bases left between them. CDR3 size: 14 residues.

This clonotype has a handful of counts. The J gene is TRBJ2-3, the V gene TRBV12-3 or TRBV12-4; either TRBD1 or TRBD2 may supply D (5 bases each). This CDR3 has 15 residues. V lost 3 bases and J lost 2, with 12 bases in between. CDR3 sequence (DNA): TGTGCCAGCAGTTTGGATGTCGGGACCACAGATACGCAGTATTTT. Its protein product is CASSLDVGTTDTQYF.

In this sample, this clonotype turned up many times. CDR3: CASSADRGRTEAFF. In DNA, the CDR3 is TGTGCCAGCAGCGCGGACAGGGGACGCACTGAAGCTTTCTTT. This chain joins TRBV11-2 and TRBJ1-1; 9 bases are shared with TRBD1. V lost 5 bases, J lost 4 bases, and 5 bases stayed unmatched. The CDR3 runs 14 residues. Per germline, CDR1 SGHAT and CDR2 FQNNGV.